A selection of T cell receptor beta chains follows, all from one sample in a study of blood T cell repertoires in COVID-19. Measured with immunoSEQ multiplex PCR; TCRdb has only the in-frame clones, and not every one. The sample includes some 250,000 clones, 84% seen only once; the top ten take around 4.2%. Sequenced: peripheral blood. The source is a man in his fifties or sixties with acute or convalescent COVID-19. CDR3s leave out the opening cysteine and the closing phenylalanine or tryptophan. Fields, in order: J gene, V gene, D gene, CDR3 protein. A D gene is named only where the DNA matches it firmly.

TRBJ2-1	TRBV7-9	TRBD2	ASSLSGGGWNEQF
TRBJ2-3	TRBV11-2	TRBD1	ASSFWAAHRGRADTQY
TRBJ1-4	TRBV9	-	ASSVAGLREKLF
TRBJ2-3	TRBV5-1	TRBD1	ASSFGQGAERDTQY
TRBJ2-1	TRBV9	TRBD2	ASSDRLAGAYNEQF
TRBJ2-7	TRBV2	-	ASSGNRVSSYEQY
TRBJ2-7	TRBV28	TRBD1	ASSFVGGVYEQY
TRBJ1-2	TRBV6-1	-	ASSDPGLLENYGYT
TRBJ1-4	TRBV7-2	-	ASSLKTGINEKLF
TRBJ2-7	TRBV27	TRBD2	ASSSGLAYEQY
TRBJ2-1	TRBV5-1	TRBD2	ASSFLAGVGNEQF
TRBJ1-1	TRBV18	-	ASSPQGGGDLNTEAF
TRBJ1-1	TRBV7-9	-	ASIRGNTNTEAF
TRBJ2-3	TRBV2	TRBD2	ASSAWTSGTDTQY
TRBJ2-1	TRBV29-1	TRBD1	SVGPLPGGIGEQF
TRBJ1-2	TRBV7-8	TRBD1	ASSLAGGDGGYT
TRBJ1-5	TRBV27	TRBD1	ASSFQPGQGAVSNQPQH
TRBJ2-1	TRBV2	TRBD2	ASIPGTSGTNEQF
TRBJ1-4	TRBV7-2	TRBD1	ASRLGGWEKLF
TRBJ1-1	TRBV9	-	ASSVDTMNTEAF
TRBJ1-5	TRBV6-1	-	ASSGNGGTGYNQPQH
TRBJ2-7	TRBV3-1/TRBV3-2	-	ASSQLRGIYEQY
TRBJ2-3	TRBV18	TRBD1	ASSPPGQYSDTQY
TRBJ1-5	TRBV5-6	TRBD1	ASSFGQGGEPQH
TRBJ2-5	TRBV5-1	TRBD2	ASSQAASGQETQY
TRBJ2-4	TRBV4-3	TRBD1	ASSQEKGTGLDKNIQY
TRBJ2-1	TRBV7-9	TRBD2	ASSFSWDYDNEQF
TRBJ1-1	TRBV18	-	ASSRASGGRNTEAF
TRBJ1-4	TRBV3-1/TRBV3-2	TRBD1	ASSQDQTGGREKLF
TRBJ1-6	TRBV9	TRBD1	ASSSRTGPTSPLH
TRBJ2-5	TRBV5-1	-	ASTVGVAETQY
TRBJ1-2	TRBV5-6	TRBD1	ASSSAYRGQSYGYT
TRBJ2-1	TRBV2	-	ASSYPSYEQF
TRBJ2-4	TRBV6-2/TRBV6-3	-	ASSLRGTGTIAKNIQY
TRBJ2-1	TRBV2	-	ASRIVDEQF
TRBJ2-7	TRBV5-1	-	ASKGDPYEQY
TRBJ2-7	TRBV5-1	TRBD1	ASSLVSGTGAYEQY
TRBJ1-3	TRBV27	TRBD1	ASSPQGARNTIY
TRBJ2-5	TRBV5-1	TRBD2	ASSSSGGRETQY
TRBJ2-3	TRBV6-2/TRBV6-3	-	ASSYGPSSLGDTQY
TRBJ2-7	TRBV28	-	ASSLGGSYEQY
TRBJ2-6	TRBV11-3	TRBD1	ASGPGQGRAGANVLT
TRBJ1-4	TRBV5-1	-	ASSLGALAEKLF
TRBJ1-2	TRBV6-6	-	ASSYRENYGYT
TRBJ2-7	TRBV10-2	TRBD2	ASRPGLAYEQY
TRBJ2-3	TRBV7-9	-	ANEGPDTQY
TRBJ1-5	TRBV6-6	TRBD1	ASNGQGVFQPQH
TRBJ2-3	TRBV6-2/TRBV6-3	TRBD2	ASSYPIAGVADTQY
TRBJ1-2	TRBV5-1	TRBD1	ASSVGQGPYGYT
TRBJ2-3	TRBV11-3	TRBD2	ASSLGLAGVQQY
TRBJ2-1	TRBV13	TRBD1	ASSLRGDRYNEQF
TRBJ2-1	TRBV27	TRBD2	ASTRGSGQGEAYNEQF
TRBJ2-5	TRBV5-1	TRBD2	ASSYRRAGGWQETQY
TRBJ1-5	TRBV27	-	ASSHQGKDQPQH
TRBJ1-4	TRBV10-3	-	ATSSGRLLSRNEKLF
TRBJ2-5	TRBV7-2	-	ASSLALRGGERETQY
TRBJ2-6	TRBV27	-	ASSLILPGANVLT